Following are 23 T cell receptor beta chains from one sample sequenced in a study of T-cell memory formation after mild COVID-19. One entry per CDR3 protein, called by TCRdb with MiXCR from the 5' RACE reads. The repertoire includes more than 70,000 distinct CDR3 sequences, approximately 13% of them detected once, and 31% sits in the top ten. Sample: PBMCs or a T cell subset sorted from them (not recorded which). The receptors come from an adult woman who had mild COVID-19 (a few samples of this study predate the infection). Cell type and time point are not known.

The chain links TRBV5-1 to TRBJ2-5; D might be TRBD1 (6 bases). Trimming took off 1 base at V and 5 bases at J, with 9 bases between the two ends. This CDR3 is 13 amino acids long. Germline V gene sequence: CDR1 SGHRS, CDR2 YFSETQ. The CDR3 DNA follows: TGCGCCAGCAGCTTGAACAGGGTTGAGACCCAGTACTTC. Its translation is CASSLNRVETQYF. The whole variable domain, filled in from reference TRBV5-1 and TRBJ2-5, reads KAGVTQTPRYLIKTRGQQVTLSCSPISGHRSVSWYQQTPGQGLQFLFEYFSETQRNKGNFPGRFSGRQFSNSRSEMNVSTLELGDSALYLCASSLNRVETQYFGPGTRLLVL.

This clonotype occurred a few times. This chain joins TRBV29-1 and TRBJ2-7; 10 nucleotides align to TRBD1. The CDR3 contains 14 residues. The V gene end was trimmed by 0 bases and the J gene end by 2 bases; junction bases not matched to a gene: 1. Germline CDR1 SQVTM, CDR2 ANQGSEA. The CDR3 DNA reads as TGCAGCGTTGAAGATGGGACAGGGGCCTACGAGCAGTACTTC. Amino acids: CSVEDGTGAYEQYF.

This clonotype has more than one count but fewer than ten. This chain links TRBV27 with TRBJ2-6; TRBD1 matches at 9 bases. The CDR3 length is 18 residues. Germline CDR1 and CDR2: MNHEY and SMNVEV (reference sequence). V shed 5 bases and J 1 base; nucleotides not matched to a gene: 9. The CDR3 sequence: CASSPRTGDLSGANVLTF. The DNA of the CDR3 is TGTGCCAGCAGTCCGAGGACAGGGGATTTATCTGGGGCCAACGTCCTGACTTTC.

This clonotype was detected only a few times. The chain has TRBV24-1 and TRBJ2-1, with 11 bases identical to TRBD2. Germline V gene lookup returns CDR1 KGHDR and CDR2 SFDVKD. V lost 3 bases to trimming and J lost 7 bases; unmatched junction nucleotides: 7. The CDR3 totals 16 residues. The CDR3, as DNA: TGTGCCACCAGTGATCTTAGCGGGGGGGCGGGTAATGAGCAGTTCTTC. Protein sequence: CATSDLSGGAGNEQFF.

This clonotype was counted between two and nine times. The genes are TRBV6-5 and TRBJ2-2, with 12 bases aligning to TRBD2. The germline V gene encodes CDR1 MNHEY and CDR2 SVGAGI. Trimming at V came to 2 bases and at J to 1 base, leaving 8 bases not matched to a gene. The CDR3 has 19 residues. The CDR3 region is CASSYKGLAGKMNTGELFF. The CDR3, as DNA: TGTGCCAGCAGTTACAAGGGACTAGCGGGTAAAATGAACACCGGGGAGCTGTTTTTT.

This clonotype has just a few counts. J is TRBJ2-3 and V is TRBV6-5; 9 bases are a match to TRBD1. The CDR3 runs 15 residues. The germline V gene has CDR1 MNHEY and CDR2 SVGAGI. J gave up 3 bases and V 6 bases, and 7 bases lay outside the gene matches. The CDR3 DNA reads TGTGCCAGCAGACCCCCGGGACAGGGAACAGATACGCAGTATTTT. Encoded protein: CASRPPGQGTDTQYF.

This clonotype showed up just a few times. V and J are TRBV3-1 and TRBJ2-6; TRBD1 is a possible D gene (6 bases). The V and J ends lost 4 bases and 4 bases respectively, with 23 bases between them. Germline V gene lookup returns CDR1 LGHDT and CDR2 YNNKEL (reference sequence). CDR3 length: 19 amino acids. This chain's CDR3 is CASSPLILDSRTGANVLTF. The CDR3 DNA is TGTGCCAGCAGCCCACTAATATTGGACAGCAGAACGGGGGCCAACGTCCTGACTTTC.

A few counts support this clonotype. The chain uses TRBV9 and TRBJ2-7, with TRBD2 matching over 7 bases. The CDR3 sequence is 15 residues long. Germline trimming cut 5 bases from V and 6 bases from J; bases unmatched to any gene: 14. The germline gives CDR1 SGDLS, CDR2 YYNGEE. CDR3 residues: CASSLGAWGGAEQYF. CDR3 nucleotides: TGTGCCAGCAGTCTCGGGGCTTGGGGGGGTGCCGAGCAGTACTTC.

In this sample, this clonotype turned up a few times. The J gene is TRBJ2-2, the V gene TRBV5-1; TRBD2 agrees at 8 bases. V was pared by 2 bases and J by 3 bases, with 9 bases of the junction left unmatched. There are 17 residues in the CDR3. Germline values: CDR1 SGHRS, CDR2 YFSETQ. CDR3 loop: CASSLSAGDGDTGELFF. CDR3 nucleotide sequence: TGCGCCAGCAGCTTATCAGCGGGAGACGGCGACACCGGGGAGCTGTTTTTT.

This clonotype has more than one count but fewer than ten. J is TRBJ1-2 and V is TRBV7-8; 7 positions agree with TRBD1. Germline V gene lookup returns CDR1 SGHVS and CDR2 FQNEAQ. J lost 0 bases, V lost 3 bases, and 10 bases had no gene match. The CDR3 totals 17 residues. The CDR3 region has the DNA TGTGCCAGCAGCTTCGGGACAGTCCCTTTAGCTAACTATGGCTACACCTTC. Its protein is CASSFGTVPLANYGYTF.

The chain uses TRBV3-1 and TRBJ2-3; no clear D gene. This CDR3 has 15 amino acids. Germline V gene data show CDR1 as LGHDT and CDR2 as YNNKEL (reference sequence). V lost 0 bases, J lost 2 bases, and 9 bases lay in between. CDR3 nucleotide sequence: TGTGCCAGCAGCCAAGAACGGGTACACACAGATACGCAGTATTTT. Translated: CASSQERVHTDTQYF.

The chain joins TRBV20-1 to TRBJ2-7; D possibly corresponds to TRBD2 (5 bases). The CDR3 loop spans 15 amino acids. Trimming took 1 base from V and 4 from J, leaving 17 bases between them. CDR1 DFQATT and CDR2 SNEGSKA come from the germline V gene (reference sequence). As DNA, the CDR3 is TGCAGTGCTAGAGCTCTCGTCGGGGAGAGGTACGAGCAGTACTTC. Translating gives CSARALVGERYEQYF.

V is TRBV5-4 and J is TRBJ2-5; 12 bases fit TRBD2. The CDR3 totals 17 residues. CDR1 SGHNT and CDR2 YYREEE come from the germline V gene (reference sequence). The V segment lost 0 bases and the J segment 5 bases; nucleotides outside the gene matches: 8. CDR3 in DNA: TGTGCCAGCAGCTTGGCTACCCTAGCGGGAGGGCCGGAGACCCAGTACTTC. Translating it yields CASSLATLAGGPETQYF.

The chain combines TRBV6-5 with TRBJ2-3; TRBD2 matches 14 bases. J was trimmed by 7 bases and V by 1 base; bases with no gene match: 7. Looked up from germline, CDR1 is MNHEY and CDR2 is SVGAGI. This CDR3 has 17 residues. CDR3 coding DNA: TGTGCCAGCAGTTACTATGGGACTAGCGGGAGTAAATATACGCAGTATTTT. Translating it yields CASSYYGTSGSKYTQYF.

The rearrangement joins TRBV7-8 to TRBJ2-1; D is undetermined. The CDR3 consists of 13 residues. The ends were cut back, 7 bases at V and 6 bases at J, with 13 bases in the middle. Per germline, CDR1 SGHVS and CDR2 FQNEAQ. The CDR3 nucleotides read TGTGCCAGCATAGACGTATCCCCCAATGAGCAGTTCTTC. This translates into CASIDVSPNEQFF. Filled out from reference TRBV7-8 and TRBJ2-1, the complete variable domain reads GAGVSQSPRYKVAKRGQDVALRCDPISGHVSLFWYQQALGQGPEFLTYFQNEAQLDKSGLPSDRFFAERPEGSVSTLKIQRTQQEDSAVYLCASIDVSPNEQFFGPGTRLTVL.

V gene TRBV4-1 combines with J gene TRBJ2-5, with a tentative D call TRBD1 (6 bases). Germline V CDR1 and CDR2: MGHRA, YSYEKL. CDR3 length: 13 amino acids. Trimming left V 4 bases short and J 1 base short, with 7 bases between. CDR3 amino acids: CASSPQGQETQYF. The DNA for the CDR3 is TGCGCCAGCAGCCCACAGGGCCAAGAGACCCAGTACTTC.

The chain is built from TRBV23-1 and TRBJ2-7; 9 bases map to TRBD1. TRBV23-1 is flagged as an ORF with uncertain function. The CDR3 extends over 16 amino acids. Trimming removed 0 bases from V and 0 bases from J; junction bases left unmatched: 3. The chain's CDR3 is CASSQSQGQGSYEQYF. The CDR3 coding sequence is TGCGCCAGCAGTCAATCTCAGGGACAGGGCTCCTACGAGCAGTACTTC.

This clonotype appeared a few times. CDR3 DNA sequence: TGCGCCAGCAGCCAAGGGTCAGGCTCCTACGAGCAGTACTTC. It codes for CASSQGSGSYEQYF. This chain uses TRBV4-1 with TRBJ2-7; D unclear. Germline CDR1 is MGHRA and CDR2 is YSYEKL. V was shortened by 1 base and J by 0 bases, with 7 bases between the two germline ends. CDR3 length: 14 amino acids.

The chain carries TRBV21-1 and TRBJ1-2; the D segment call TRBD1 is taken from the table without a DNA check. TRBV21-1 is annotated as a pseudogene. CDR3 length: 18 amino acids. CDR3 region: CASRHPWVRDRESSGYTF. The CDR3 region has the DNA TGTGCCAGCAGACACCCCTGGGTGCGGGACAGGGAATCGTCGGGCTACACCTTC.

This rearrangement joins TRBV6-2 or TRBV6-3 to TRBJ1-5; 7 bases agree with TRBD1. CDR3 length: 14 amino acids. V dropped 8 bases and J dropped 4; count of bases not matched to a gene: 8. CDR1 MNHEY and CDR2 SVGEGT come from the germline V gene. CDR3 coding DNA: TGTGCCAGCTGCGTAGGACAGGCGAATCAGCCCCAGCATTTT. This gives the protein CASCVGQANQPQHF.

This clonotype showed up just a few times. The chain recombines TRBV6-6 with TRBJ2-5; D unclear. The CDR3 extends over 14 amino acids. Trimming left V 0 bases short and J 1 base short, with 6 bases between. Germline CDR1 reads MNHNY; CDR2 reads SVGAGI (reference sequence). The CDR3 coding sequence is TGTGCCAGCAGTTACTCGGGCGGCCAAGAGACCCAGTACTTC. Encoded protein: CASSYSGGQETQYF.

Ten or more counts support this clonotype. The CDR3 nucleotides read TGTGCCAGCAGCCAAGCGGACGGGAGGAGCACAGATACGCAGTATTTT. This sequence encodes CASSQADGRSTDTQYF. This chain connects TRBV4-2 to TRBJ2-3; TRBD2 aligns across 7 bases. Per the germline V gene, CDR1 is LGHNA and CDR2 is YNFKEQ. The CDR3 extends over 16 amino acids. The V and J ends lost 1 base and 0 bases, in that order; junction bases with no gene match: 4.

This chain joins TRBV20-1 and TRBJ2-7; 8 bases are shared with TRBD1. Germline V gene sequence: CDR1 DFQATT, CDR2 SNEGSKA (reference sequence). The CDR3 covers 16 residues. The ends lost 0 bases at V and 3 bases at J; junction bases unmatched: 10. CDR3 protein: CSARDSRLTGDYEQYF. Here the CDR3 DNA reads TGCAGTGCTAGAGATAGCCGATTGACAGGGGACTACGAGCAGTACTTC.